These 29 T cell receptor beta chains were all obtained from the same sample, sequenced in a study of OX40 agonist ivuxolimab in advanced cancers. TCRdb's table, derived via immunoSEQ multiplex PCR, lists solely in-frame clones and lacks some. This table holds roughly 64,000 clones, 84% found once. Material: CD4+ or CD8+ T cells sorted from blood, obtained in a trial of the OX40 agonist ivuxolimab. These receptors all stem from an adult with an advanced solid tumor such as melanoma, head and neck, liver or kidney cancer.

The V gene is TRBV27, the J gene TRBJ1-2, with D possibly matching TRBD1 (6 bases). Germline V lookup: CDR1 MNHEY, CDR2 SMNVEV (reference sequence). Trimming cost V 4 bases and J 2 bases, with 20 bases left between them. This CDR3 has 17 amino acids. The CDR3 DNA is TGTGCCAGCAGTTCCCCTATGACAGGTGGGGCGAACTATGGCTACACCTTC. Protein sequence: CASSSPMTGGANYGYTF.

The chain couples TRBV5-1 to TRBJ2-7, with TRBD2 matching over 13 bases. The CDR3 covers 18 residues. In germline, CDR1 is SGHRS, CDR2 YFSETQ. Trimming removed 0 bases from V and 3 bases from J; junction bases left unmatched: 9. CDR3 nucleotide sequence: TGCGCCAGCAGCTTGGCCGTTGGACTAGCGGGAGTCGTCTACGAGCAGTACTTC. It specifies CASSLAVGLAGVVYEQYF.

This clone was observed a few times. V is TRBV29-1 and J is TRBJ2-1; 8 bases map to TRBD1. Looked up from germline, CDR1 is SQVTM and CDR2 is ANQGSEA. V dropped 4 bases and J dropped 4; count of bases not matched to a gene: 6. This CDR3 region has 14 residues. This chain's CDR3 is CSVGGGQGYNEQFF. The DNA for the CDR3 is TGCAGCGTTGGAGGCGGACAGGGATACAATGAGCAGTTCTTC.

The CDR3 DNA is TGCGCCAGCAGCCCCTTGCTCACCGGGGAGCTGTTTTTT. This gives the protein CASSPLLTGELFF. The V and J genes are TRBV4-1 and TRBJ2-2, with D unresolved. There are 13 residues in the CDR3. Germline lookup yields CDR1 MGHRA and CDR2 YSYEKL. Trimming stripped 4 bases from V and 4 bases from J, with 7 bases between.

The J gene is TRBJ2-5, the V gene TRBV6-5; no definite D call. The V gene lost 6 bases and the J gene lost 5 bases, with 13 bases spanning the gap. The CDR3 is 13 residues long. The V gene's germline CDR1 is MNHEY and CDR2 SVGAGI. CDR3 amino acids: CASRITASETQYF. The CDR3, as DNA: TGTGCCAGCAGGATCACAGCATCGGAGACCCAGTACTTC.

The V and J genes are TRBV7-2 and TRBJ2-5; maybe TRBD2 (5 bases). Germline V CDR1 and CDR2: SGHTA, FQGNSA. The CDR3 is 15 residues long. Trimming shortened V by 1 base and J by 2 bases, and 11 bases separated the two germline ends. The CDR3 region is CASSLVVSEQETQYF. The CDR3 region has the DNA TGTGCCAGCAGCTTAGTTGTTAGCGAACAAGAGACCCAGTACTTC. Looking up the rest from reference TRBV7-2 and TRBJ2-5 gives the full variable domain: GAGVSQSPSNKVTEKGKDVELRCDPISGHTALYWYRQSLGQGLEFLIYFQGNSAPDKSGLPSDRFSAERTGGSVSTLTIQRTQQEDSAVYLCASSLVVSEQETQYFGPGTRLLVL.

The chain recombines TRBV7-6 with TRBJ2-7; D assignment may be TRBD1 or TRBD2 (6 bases each). This CDR3 comprises 15 residues. Germline CDR1 reads SGHVS; CDR2 reads FNYEAQ. Between the trimmed V and J ends, which lost 0 bases and 6 bases, there was a span of 15 bases. The CDR3 loop reads CASSLAGGEISEQYF. For the CDR3, the DNA is TGTGCCAGCAGCTTAGCGGGGGGCGAAATTTCCGAGCAGTACTTC.

The V gene is TRBV7-2, the J gene TRBJ1-2; D is unclear. Per germline, CDR1 SGHTA and CDR2 FQGNSA. The CDR3 contains 12 residues. V shed 8 bases and J shed 8 bases, with 15 bases lying between them. The CDR3 sequence: CASGVLLGGYTF. The CDR3 DNA reads TGTGCCAGCGGGGTACTCCTTGGCGGCTACACCTTC.

The rearrangement links TRBV7-9 to TRBJ2-4; the D gene could be TRBD1 or TRBD2 (5 bases each). This CDR3 is 17 amino acids long. V was clipped by 5 bases and J by 1 base, with 18 bases between them. Germline V lookup: CDR1 SEHNR, CDR2 FQNEAQ (reference sequence). The CDR3 DNA is TGTGCCAGCAGCCGATCCGGGACCTCTTGGGCCAAAAACATTCAGTACTTC. It specifies CASSRSGTSWAKNIQYF.

The V call is TRBV7-9, the J call TRBJ1-1, with 7 bases lining up with TRBD1. The CDR3 totals 15 residues. The trim removed 1 base at V and 5 bases at J, leaving 7 bases unmatched. CDR1 is SEHNR, CDR2 FQNEAQ, per germline (reference sequence). DNA for the CDR3: TGTGCCAGCAGCTTAGGAGACAGGGAGAGGACTGAAGCTTTCTTT. Its protein is CASSLGDRERTEAFF.

V and J are TRBV19 and TRBJ2-6, with D uncertain. V dropped 8 bases and J dropped 2 bases, with 7 bases sitting between them. This CDR3 is built from 13 residues. Germline CDR1 reads LNHDA; CDR2 reads SQIVND (reference sequence). CDR3 in DNA: TGTGCCAGTTCCTTGGCTGGGGCCAACGTCCTGACTTTC. Its protein product is CASSLAGANVLTF.

The chain recombines TRBV4-3 with TRBJ2-1; no reliable D call. V was cut by 4 bases and J by 12 bases, with 13 bases left in between. This CDR3 is built from 12 residues. Per germline, CDR1 LGHNA and CDR2 YSLEER. In DNA, the CDR3 is TGCGCCAGCAGCCTCCCCGACGCTAGGCAGTTCTTC. Encoded protein: CASSLPDARQFF.

The chain combines TRBV7-2 with TRBJ2-7; D is uncertain. The CDR3 sequence is 14 residues long. Germline V lookup: CDR1 SGHTA, CDR2 FQGNSA. V was trimmed by 3 bases and J by 0 bases, leaving 9 bases between them. CDR3 DNA: TGTGCCAGCAGCTTTGGTCTAAACTCCTACGAGCAGTACTTC. Protein: CASSFGLNSYEQYF.

The rearrangement links TRBV5-6 to TRBJ2-7; D is uncertain. Germline lookup yields CDR1 SGHDT and CDR2 YYEEEE. The CDR3 runs to 13 residues. Trimming removed 2 bases from V and 0 bases from J, with 6 bases in between. The CDR3 nucleotides are TGTGCCAGCAGCTTAGATCTCTCCTACGAGCAGTACTTC. This gives the protein CASSLDLSYEQYF.

The chain recombines TRBV6-5 with TRBJ2-2; D might be TRBD1 or TRBD2, each matching 5 bases. The germline V and J ends were trimmed by 0 bases and 8 bases, with 7 bases remaining between them. Per germline, CDR1 MNHEY and CDR2 SVGAGI. The CDR3 is 13 residues long. The CDR3 loop reads CASSYSGEGELFF. The CDR3 DNA sequence: TGTGCCAGCAGTTACTCGGGGGAGGGGGAGCTGTTTTTT.

This clone has only one observation. The chain carries TRBV4-3 and TRBJ1-1; D is ambiguous. Between the trimmed V and J ends, which lost 3 bases and 5 bases, there was a span of 22 bases. The length of the CDR3 is 17 residues. Germline CDR1 reads LGHNA; CDR2 reads YSLEER. The CDR3 loop reads CASSQTRKWNPYTEAFF. Written as DNA, the CDR3 is TGCGCCAGCAGCCAGACCCGGAAATGGAACCCCTATACTGAAGCTTTCTTT.

The V and J genes are TRBV4-2 and TRBJ2-7; perhaps TRBD1 as D (6 bases). This CDR3 is built from 13 residues. CDR1 and CDR2 from the germline V gene are LGHNA and YNFKEQ. Trimming removed 1 base from V and 3 bases from J, with 7 bases in between. The CDR3 sequence is CASSQVGGYEQYF. The CDR3 nucleotides are TGTGCCAGCAGCCAAGTAGGGGGCTACGAGCAGTACTTC.

This chain uses TRBV7-9 with TRBJ2-3; TRBD1 matches at 11 bases. CDR1 is SEHNR and CDR2 is FQNEAQ in the germline V gene (reference sequence). CDR3 length equals 16 residues. The trim removed 5 bases at V and 5 bases at J, leaving 9 bases unmatched. The CDR3 region has the DNA TGTGCCAGCAGCCGACGGGGACAGGGGGGATTAGATACGCAGTATTTT. Residues: CASSRRGQGGLDTQYF.

This clone was counted only a few times. The V and J genes are TRBV19 and TRBJ1-1, with a tentative D call TRBD1 (5 bases). The germline V gene has CDR1 LNHDA and CDR2 SQIVND (reference sequence). V was trimmed by 5 bases and J by 12 bases, leaving 10 bases between them. This CDR3 has 10 residues. CDR3 loop: CASSSGTTFF. The CDR3 nucleotides are TGTGCCAGTAGTTCAGGGACGACTTTCTTT.

The chain carries TRBV2 and TRBJ1-1; no clear D gene. CDR1 is SNHLY, CDR2 FYNNEI, per germline. The ends were cut back, 5 bases at V and 6 bases at J, with 13 bases in the middle. The CDR3 is made up of 13 amino acids. CDR3 amino acids: CASSLHGRAEAFF. CDR3 in DNA: TGTGCCAGCAGTTTACATGGTAGGGCTGAAGCTTTCTTT.

This chain connects TRBV4-2 to TRBJ2-3; D not certain. This CDR3 comprises 14 residues. CDR1 and CDR2 from the germline V gene are LGHNA and YNFKEQ. The V gene lost 1 base and the J gene lost 3 bases, with 8 bases spanning the gap. CDR3 protein: CASSQGDNTDTQYF. The DNA of the CDR3 is TGTGCCAGCAGCCAAGGTGATAATACAGATACGCAGTATTTT.

V gene TRBV6-5 combines with J gene TRBJ1-5, with 7 bases aligning to TRBD1. The CDR3 contains 13 residues. Germline CDR1 MNHEY, CDR2 SVGAGI. The J segment lost 7 bases and the V segment lost 6 bases, leaving 6 bases of the junction unmatched. CDR3 in DNA: TGTGCCAGCAGAGGACAGGTCTGGCAGCCCCAGCATTTT. Translated: CASRGQVWQPQHF.

V is TRBV7-2 and J is TRBJ1-1; D perhaps matches TRBD1 (5 bases). Trimming shortened V by 2 bases and J by 11 bases, and 15 bases separated the two germline ends. The CDR3 is 13 amino acids. CDR1 SGHTA and CDR2 FQGNSA come from the germline V gene. The CDR3 sequence: CASSLTVEGAAFF. The CDR3 bases are TGTGCCAGCAGCTTAACGGTGGAAGGGGCCGCTTTCTTT.

The chain recombines TRBV6-5 with TRBJ2-7; D could derive from TRBD1 or TRBD2 (6 bases each). Germline V lookup: CDR1 MNHEY, CDR2 SVGAGI. The V end was cut by 8 bases, the J end by 6 bases, with 17 bases between. CDR3 length: 13 amino acids. The CDR3 DNA reads as TGTGCCAGCCGCTCGACGGGGGCCGTCGAGCAGTACTTC. This translates into CASRSTGAVEQYF.

This sequence joins TRBV2 and TRBJ1-5; TRBD1 matches at 7 bases. Per the germline V gene, CDR1 is SNHLY and CDR2 is FYNNEI. There are 14 residues in the CDR3. The V segment lost 6 bases and the J segment 3 bases; nucleotides outside the gene matches: 5. The CDR3 DNA follows: TGTGCCAGCAGACCGGGACAGTACAATCAGCCCCAGCATTTT. Translation gives CASRPGQYNQPQHF.

The chain uses TRBV9 and TRBJ1-1; 7 positions agree with TRBD1. CDR3 length: 15 amino acids. Germline V gene lookup returns CDR1 SGDLS and CDR2 YYNGEE. J gave up 1 base and V 4 bases, and 7 bases lay outside the gene matches. In nucleotides, the CDR3 is TGTGCCAGCAGCAAGGAGACAGGGCCGAACACTGAAGCTTTCTTT. It yields the protein CASSKETGPNTEAFF. Variable domain in full (rest from reference TRBV9 and TRBJ1-1): DSGVTQTPKHLITATGQRVTLRCSPRSGDLSVYWYQQSLDQGLQFLIQYYNGEERAKGNILERFSAQQFPDLHSELNLSSLELGDSALYFCASSKETGPNTEAFFGQGTRLTVV.

The chain employs TRBV6-5 and TRBJ1-2, with D possibly matching TRBD1 (5 bases). CDR1 MNHEY and CDR2 SVGAGI come from the germline V gene. The CDR3 totals 13 residues. V lost 8 bases and J lost 5, with 15 bases in between. The CDR3 DNA reads as TGTGCCAGCCGAGGGGAGGTTTGGTATGGCTACACCTTC. Translated: CASRGEVWYGYTF.

The chain couples TRBV7-2 to TRBJ1-1; 7 nucleotides align to TRBD1. The CDR3 consists of 15 residues. With V trimmed by 5 bases and J by 2 bases, 8 bases remained unmatched. Germline CDR1 reads SGHTA; CDR2 reads FQGNSA. The CDR3 DNA sequence: TGTGCCAGCAGCATCCTCGGACAGGCCAACACTGAAGCTTTCTTT. Its translation is CASSILGQANTEAFF.

The chain recombines TRBV6-5 with TRBJ2-7; 9 positions agree with TRBD2. The CDR3 runs 15 residues. With 6 bases clipped from V and 3 bases from J, the junction kept 9 bases outside the gene matches. Looked up from germline, CDR1 is MNHEY and CDR2 is SVGAGI. The CDR3 nucleotides are TGTGCCAGCAGCCCAATGCGGGAGGGGGTCTACGAGCAGTACTTC. Translated, it gives CASSPMREGVYEQYF.